These 11 T cell receptor beta chains share one sample of origin, sequenced in a study of blood T cell repertoires in COVID-19. Sequenced by immunoSEQ multiplex PCR; TCRdb stores in-frame clones only, minus some. The repertoire holds more than 250,000 clones, with 89% as singletons. The sample was peripheral blood. Receptors originate from a man younger than 30 who had recovered from COVID-19.

V gene TRBV2 combines with J gene TRBJ1-1; 8 bases map to TRBD1. CDR1 is SNHLY and CDR2 is FYNNEI in the germline V gene. V was pared by 6 bases and J by 4 bases, with 4 bases of the junction left unmatched. The CDR3 length is 13 residues. The CDR3 spells CASRGTGGTEAFF. For the CDR3, the DNA is TGTGCCAGCAGGGGAACAGGGGGCACTGAAGCTTTCTTT.

This rearrangement joins TRBV7-6 to TRBJ2-1; 7 bases are shared with TRBD2. V lost 4 bases to trimming and J lost 3 bases; unmatched junction nucleotides: 12. CDR1 is SGHVS, CDR2 FNYEAQ, per germline. This CDR3 has 17 amino acids. The CDR3, as DNA: TGTGCCAGCAGCTCACGCGGGCAGGGAGGGCACTACAATGAGCAGTTCTTC. It translates to CASSSRGQGGHYNEQFF.

This clone appeared a single time. The DNA for the CDR3 is TGTGCCAGCAGTGAAGTTCGGGGGATAGGAGAGACCCAGTACTTC. This codes for CASSEVRGIGETQYF. This rearrangement joins TRBV2 to TRBJ2-5; a weak D match, TRBD2 (6 bases). The V end was cut by 1 base, the J end by 4 bases, with 13 bases between. CDR3 length: 15 amino acids. CDR1 and CDR2 (germline): SNHLY, FYNNEI.

This clone was detected only once. The chain has TRBV27 and TRBJ1-6; D call uncertain. CDR3 size: 13 residues. With 3 bases removed from V and 8 bases from J, the gap between germline ends came to 8 bases. Germline V gene lookup returns CDR1 MNHEY and CDR2 SMNVEV (reference sequence). In nucleotides, the CDR3 is TGTGCCAGCAGTTTGTTGAGGGATTCACCCCTCCACTTT. It codes for CASSLLRDSPLHF.

This clone has ten or more counts. The chain combines TRBV5-1 with TRBJ2-1; 12 nucleotides line up with TRBD2. The germline CDR1 and CDR2 sequences are SGHRS and YFSETQ. This CDR3 region has 16 residues. Losses at the gene ends were 4 bases for V and 8 bases for J; bases not matched to a gene: 10. CDR3 in amino acids: CASSPGTSGHVDEQFF. CDR3 bases: TGCGCCAGCAGCCCAGGGACTAGCGGGCATGTCGATGAGCAGTTCTTC.

CDR3 loop: CASSPAQGGPNTGELFF. The CDR3 coding sequence is TGTGCCAGTAGTCCGGCGCAGGGCGGACCAAACACCGGGGAGCTGTTTTTT. This rearrangement joins TRBV19 to TRBJ2-2; TRBD1 might be the D (5 bases). Per the germline V gene, CDR1 is LNHDA and CDR2 is SQIVND (reference sequence). Trimming pared 5 bases from V and 2 bases from J, leaving 18 bases between. The CDR3 length is 17 residues.

This sequence joins TRBV7-9 and TRBJ1-1; TRBD1 is a possible D gene (5 bases). The CDR3 extends over 14 amino acids. V was shortened by 1 base and J by 5 bases, with 11 bases between the two germline ends. Germline V gene lookup returns CDR1 SEHNR and CDR2 FQNEAQ (reference sequence). CDR3 DNA sequence: TGTGCCAGCAGCTTAGTAGGGGCGCGAACTGAAGCTTTCTTT. Encoded protein: CASSLVGARTEAFF.

The V and J genes are TRBV7-9 and TRBJ2-2; D is undetermined. CDR1 and CDR2 from the germline V gene are SEHNR and FQNEAQ (reference sequence). The CDR3 is made up of 15 amino acids. V was pared by 5 bases and J by 4 bases, with 14 bases between. CDR3 loop: CASSLTPLFTGELFF. CDR3 nucleotide sequence: TGTGCCAGCAGCCTAACCCCCCTCTTCACCGGGGAGCTGTTTTTT.

V usage is TRBV20-1 and J usage is TRBJ1-2; no clear D gene. This CDR3 has 15 residues. V was cut by 3 bases and J by 0 bases, with 14 bases left in between. Germline loops: CDR1 DFQATT, CDR2 SNEGSKA (reference sequence). Here the CDR3 reads CSASNPSESNYGYTF. The CDR3 nucleotides read TGCAGTGCTAGTAACCCCTCAGAATCTAACTATGGCTACACCTTC.

The chain carries TRBV6-5 and TRBJ2-7; 9 bases fit TRBD1. Germline V CDR1 and CDR2: MNHEY, SVGAGI. J lost 0 bases, V lost 7 bases, and 4 bases had no gene match. The CDR3 spans 14 residues. Written as DNA, the CDR3 is TGTGCCAGCAAATCGGGACAGGGCTCCTACGAGCAGTACTTC. It yields the protein CASKSGQGSYEQYF.

The genes are TRBV18 and TRBJ1-5, with no clear D. The CDR3 contains 14 residues. Looked up from germline, CDR1 is KGHSH and CDR2 is LQKENI. V was trimmed by 3 bases and J by 0 bases, leaving 6 bases between them. The CDR3, as DNA: TGTGCCAGCTCACCGGGCTATAGCAATCAGCCCCAGCATTTT. Encoded protein: CASSPGYSNQPQHF.